The rows below give T cell receptor beta chains drawn from one sample of a study of blood T cell repertoires in COVID-19. Sequencing used immunoSEQ multiplex PCR; TCRdb keeps in-frame clones, though not all of them. The sample consists of 300,000 to 450,000 clones, around nine tenths of them appearing once. The source material was peripheral blood. The source is a woman in her sixties with COVID-19, enrolled during active disease. CDR3s include the opening cysteine and the closing phenylalanine or tryptophan. The D gene is left open where the match is weak. Only some rows state a clone size, as once, few, many or a class for expanded clones.

>TRBV12-3/TRBV12-4|TRBD2|TRBJ2-1|-
CASRGSGGLPFF
TGTGCCAGCAGGGGTAGCGGGGGGCTGCCGTTCTTC
>TRBV14|TRBD1|TRBJ2-1|-
CASSLFSQGASYNEQFF
TGTGCCAGCAGCCTTTTCTCTCAGGGGGCCTCCTACAATGAGCAGTTCTTC
>TRBV2|-|TRBJ1-2|once
CASSDRGNYGYTF
TGTGCCAGCAGTGACAGGGGAAACTATGGCTACACCTTC
>TRBV28|-|TRBJ2-2|-
CASSFGRVNTGELFF
TGTGCCAGCAGTTTCGGCAGGGTTAACACCGGGGAGCTGTTTTTT
>TRBV5-1|-|TRBJ2-2|once
CASSPLGGTGELFF
TGCGCCAGCAGCCCCCTCGGGGGAACCGGGGAGCTGTTTTTT
>TRBV6-5|-|TRBJ1-5|-
CASQTGLSQPQHF
TGTGCCAGCCAAACGGGACTCAGTCAGCCCCAGCATTTT
>TRBV27|-|TRBJ1-6|-
CASSSRASSYNSPLHF
TGTGCCAGCAGTTCCAGGGCTAGCTCCTATAATTCACCCCTCCACTTT
>TRBV19|-|TRBJ2-5|-
CAAGERETQYF
TGTGCCGCAGGGGAAAGGGAGACCCAGTACTTC
>TRBV5-8|TRBD1|TRBJ1-3|-
CASRAHRGSGNTIYF
TGTGCCAGCAGAGCCCACAGGGGCTCTGGAAACACCATATATTTT
>TRBV19|-|TRBJ2-2|-
CASSTWGQPNTGELFF
TGTGCCAGTAGTACCTGGGGGCAGCCGAACACCGGGGAGCTGTTTTTT